The clone carrying this T cell receptor (beta chain) was detected only a few times. The sample originates from a study of CD8 T cells in Susac syndrome. Study overall: Among the Susac syndrome patients who underwent sequencing, about 6 had clinically active disease, while fewer than ten of them were in remission.

CDR1 SQVTM and CDR2 ANQGSEA come from the germline V gene. The CDR3 contains 13 residues. Germline trimming cut 7 bases from V and 7 bases from J; bases unmatched to any gene: 9. RNA was extracted with the RNeasy kit, and a quantity of about 0.45 to 1 ug was reverse transcribed using random hexamers. MiXCR, applied by TCRdb to the immunoSEQ multiplex PCR reads, yields one record per CDR3 protein. The sample lists tens of thousands of distinct CDR3 sequences, 93% seen once, with about 0.14% in the top ten. Sequencing used CD4+ T cells from PBMCs. This receptor was identified in a human donor with Susac syndrome. This rearrangement joins TRBV29-1 to TRBJ2-7; 11 bases line up with TRBD1. CDR3 nucleotide sequence: TGCAGCGCCAATCCGGGACAGGGGGTTGAGCAGTACTTC. Translation gives CSANPGQGVEQYF.